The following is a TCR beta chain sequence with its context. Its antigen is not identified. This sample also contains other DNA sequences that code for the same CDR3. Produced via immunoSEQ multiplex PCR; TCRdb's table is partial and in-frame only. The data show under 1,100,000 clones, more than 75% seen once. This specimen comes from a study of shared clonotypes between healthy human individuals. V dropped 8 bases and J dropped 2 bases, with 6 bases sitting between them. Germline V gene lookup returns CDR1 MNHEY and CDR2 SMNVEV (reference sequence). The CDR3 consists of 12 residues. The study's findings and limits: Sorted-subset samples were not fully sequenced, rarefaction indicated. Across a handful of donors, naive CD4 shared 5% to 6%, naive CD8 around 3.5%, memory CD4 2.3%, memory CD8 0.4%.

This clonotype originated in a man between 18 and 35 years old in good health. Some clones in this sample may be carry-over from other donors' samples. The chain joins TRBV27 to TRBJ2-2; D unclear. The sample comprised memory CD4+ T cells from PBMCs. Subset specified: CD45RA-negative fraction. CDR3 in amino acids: CASRRNTGELFF. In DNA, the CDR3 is TGTGCCAGCCGCCGTAACACCGGGGAGCTGTTTTTT.